The sequence of this T cell receptor beta chain was determined in a study of shared clonotypes between healthy human individuals. The germline V and J ends were trimmed by 4 bases and 1 base, with 17 bases remaining between them. Germline CDR1 reads SGHNT; CDR2 reads YYREEE (reference sequence). The CDR3 has 16 residues. When replicate PCRs were run on sorted subsets, they used 200 to 250 ng DNA, some 30,000 T cell genomes. Assay: immunoSEQ multiplex PCR; the TCRdb copy retains only in-frame clones and omits some. The sample lists approximately 2,000,000 clones, under 95% seen once, with roughly 0.34% in the top ten.

The sequencing input was naive CD4+ T cells from PBMCs. This sample's subset: CD45RA+ positively selected. The TCR originated in a young man in good health. Some clones in this sample may be carry-over from other donors' samples. V gene TRBV5-4 combines with J gene TRBJ2-5, with D possibly TRBD1 on 5 matching bases. CDR3 protein: CASSNRRRTFQETQYF. For the CDR3, the DNA is TGTGCCAGCAGCAACCGACGCCGGACATTCCAAGAGACCCAGTACTTC.